This T cell receptor (beta chain) originates from a study of blood T cell repertoires in COVID-19. Whole-study context: Collection of acute and convalescent COVID-19 samples took place in the United States, Italy and Spain. T cells, B-cell-depleted T cells, or PBMCs provided the cDNA or gDNA that served as material.

The authors' processing: Estimation of nucleated cell counts relied on the amplification of reference gene primers. Clones were sequenced by immunoSEQ multiplex PCR, and TCRdb holds only the in-frame ones, with some missing. The V and J calls and clone size are taken from that table; D and trimming were inferred from the DNA. This sample has over 70,000 clones; 75% to 90% occur once, and the top ten carry around 10%. Germline assignment: CDR1 MNHEY and CDR2 SMNVEV (reference sequence). Trimming removed 2 bases from V and 0 bases from J, with 11 bases in between. The CDR3 totals 15 residues. The V call is TRBV27, the J call TRBJ2-7; D is perhaps TRBD2 (5 bases). Material: peripheral blood. The sequence came from an elderly man with acute or convalescent COVID-19. Here the CDR3 reads CASSLKSGYSYEQYF. In nucleotides, the CDR3 is TGTGCCAGCAGTTTAAAATCGGGGTACTCCTACGAGCAGTACTTC.